The TCR beta chain described here comes from a study of blood T cells in healthy people across ages. Points from the study as a whole: Across the age range, TCR beta diversity per million T cells fell in a roughly linear way.

This clonotype was counted only a few times. Its antigen is currently unknown. V was pared by 2 bases and J by 8 bases, with 10 bases between. The CDR3 runs 13 residues. A second PCR of roughly 7 to 11 cycles used a sample-barcoded 5' primer and a J-beta primer mix. TCRdb re-called the 5' RACE reads through MiXCR, storing one row per CDR3 protein. This table holds 780,000 or so distinct CDR3 sequences, roughly 53% found once. This TCR was recovered from a man at least 80 years old in good health. The chain couples TRBV12-3 or TRBV12-4 to TRBJ2-4; D is undetermined. Material: blood. CDR3: CASSLRQEDIQYF. DNA for the CDR3: TGTGCCAGCAGTTTAAGGCAGGAAGACATTCAGTACTTC.